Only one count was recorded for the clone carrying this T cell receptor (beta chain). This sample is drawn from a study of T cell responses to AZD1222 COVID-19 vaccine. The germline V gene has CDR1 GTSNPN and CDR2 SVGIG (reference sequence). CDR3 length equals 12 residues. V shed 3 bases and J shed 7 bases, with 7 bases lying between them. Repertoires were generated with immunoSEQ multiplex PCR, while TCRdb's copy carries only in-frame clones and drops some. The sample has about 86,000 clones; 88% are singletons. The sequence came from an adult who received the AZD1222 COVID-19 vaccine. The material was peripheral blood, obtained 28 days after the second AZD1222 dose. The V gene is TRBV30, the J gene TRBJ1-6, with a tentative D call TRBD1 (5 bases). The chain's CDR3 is CAWRYRNSPLHF. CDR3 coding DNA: TGTGCCTGGAGATACAGGAATTCACCCCTCCACTTT.